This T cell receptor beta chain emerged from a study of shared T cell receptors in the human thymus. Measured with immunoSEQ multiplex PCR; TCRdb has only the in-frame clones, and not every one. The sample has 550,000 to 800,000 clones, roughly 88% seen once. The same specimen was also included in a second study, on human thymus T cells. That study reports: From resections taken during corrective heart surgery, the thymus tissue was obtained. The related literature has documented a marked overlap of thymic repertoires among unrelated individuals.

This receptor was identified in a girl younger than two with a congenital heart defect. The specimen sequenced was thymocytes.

The CDR3 nucleotides are TGTGCCAGCAGTGTAGGCCATCAGCGGGGGTACGAGCAGTACTTC. It yields the protein CASSVGHQRGYEQYF. This sequence joins TRBV2 and TRBJ2-7; TRBD2 matches at 8 bases. The CDR3 has 15 residues. Germline V gene sequence: CDR1 SNHLY, CDR2 FYNNEI. Trimming took 4 bases from V and 4 from J; bases not matched to a gene: 9.